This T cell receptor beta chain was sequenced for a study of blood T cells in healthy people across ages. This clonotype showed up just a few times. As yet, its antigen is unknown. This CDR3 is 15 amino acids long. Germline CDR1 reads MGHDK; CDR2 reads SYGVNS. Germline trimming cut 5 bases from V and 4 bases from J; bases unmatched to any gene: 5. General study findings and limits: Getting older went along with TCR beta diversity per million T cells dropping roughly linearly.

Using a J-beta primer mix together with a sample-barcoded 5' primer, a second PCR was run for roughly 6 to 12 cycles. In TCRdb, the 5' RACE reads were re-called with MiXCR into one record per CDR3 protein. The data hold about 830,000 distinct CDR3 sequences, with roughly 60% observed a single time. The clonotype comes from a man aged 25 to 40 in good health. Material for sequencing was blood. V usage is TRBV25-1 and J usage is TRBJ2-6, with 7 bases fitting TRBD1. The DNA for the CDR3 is TGTGCCAGCAGTACGACAGGGTCGGGGGCCAACGTCCTGACTTTC. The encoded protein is CASSTTGSGANVLTF. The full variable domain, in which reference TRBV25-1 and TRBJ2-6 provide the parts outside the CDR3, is EADIYQTPRYLVIGTGKKITLECSQTMGHDKMYWYQQDPGMELHLIHYSYGVNSTEKGDLSSESTVSRIRTEHFPLTLESARPSHTSQYLCASSTTGSGANVLTFGAGSRLTVL.